The 23 T cell receptor beta chains reported below all come from one sample, sequenced in a study of hypomethylating agent response in myelodysplastic syndrome. The protocol was immunoSEQ multiplex PCR, while the TCRdb copy is restricted to in-frame clones and leaves out a portion. The repertoire holds approximately 11,000 clones, with 83% as singletons. The input for sequencing was bone marrow, taken before or after starting hypomethylating agent treatment for myelodysplastic syndrome (not recorded which). The receptors here all came from a human donor with myelodysplastic syndrome.

The V call is TRBV28, the J call TRBJ2-7; D perhaps matches TRBD1 (6 bases). Trimming cost V 9 bases and J 7 bases, with 10 bases left between them. The germline V gene encodes CDR1 MDHEN and CDR2 SYDVKM. CDR3 length equals 10 residues. The CDR3 bases are TGTGCCAGTATGAGGGGGGAGCAGTACTTC. Translation gives CASMRGEQYF.

CDR3 sequence (DNA): TGTGCCAGCAGCTTGGTGAACACCGGGGAGCTGTTTTTT. Translating gives CASSLVNTGELFF. The chain employs TRBV5-4 and TRBJ2-2; D call uncertain. Deletions cut 0 bases from V and 1 base from J, with 1 base between. The germline CDR1 and CDR2 sequences are SGHNT and YYREEE (reference sequence). CDR3 size: 13 residues.

V is TRBV5-1 and J is TRBJ2-1; D uncertain. The germline CDR1 and CDR2 sequences are SGHRS and YFSETQ. The CDR3 covers 16 residues. V shed 3 bases and J shed 0 bases, with 13 bases lying between them. In DNA form, the CDR3 reads TGCGCCAGCAGCTCCTGGGCTCCCAGCTCCTACAATGAGCAGTTCTTC. As protein: CASSSWAPSSYNEQFF.

The genes are TRBV7-8 and TRBJ1-2, with D hard to call. Germline-derived CDR1 and CDR2 are SGHVS and FQNEAQ. The V end was cut by 1 base, the J end by 0 bases, with 6 bases between. The CDR3 sequence is 14 residues long. DNA of the CDR3: TGTGCCAGCAGCTTAGGACAAACTAACTATGGCTACACCTTC. It codes for CASSLGQTNYGYTF.

CDR3 DNA sequence: TGTGCCAGCAGCTTGAGGGGCGGCTCCTACAATGAGCAGTTCTTC. As protein: CASSLRGGSYNEQFF. V is TRBV13 and J is TRBJ2-1, with D perhaps assigned TRBD1 or TRBD2 (5 bases each). The CDR3 is 15 residues long. CDR1 and CDR2 from the germline V gene are PRHDT and FYEKMQ (reference sequence). Trimming removed 3 bases at V and 0 bases at J, with 9 bases between.

This clone has only one observation. This chain joins TRBV19 and TRBJ1-6; no clear D. This CDR3 has 16 residues. V shed 3 bases and J shed 0 bases, with 9 bases lying between them. Germline lookup yields CDR1 LNHDA and CDR2 SQIVND (reference sequence). CDR3 nucleotide sequence: TGTGCCAGTAGTATCTACAGCCGCTCCTATAATTCACCCCTCCACTTT. Translated, it gives CASSIYSRSYNSPLHF.

By share, this clone ranks as large (0.1 to 1%). V is TRBV14 and J is TRBJ2-5; the match to TRBD2 covers 8 bases. CDR3 length: 13 amino acids. Per germline, CDR1 SGHDN and CDR2 FVKESK. V gave up 5 bases and J gave up 5 bases; unmatched junction bases: 4. CDR3 nucleotides: TGTGCCAGCAGCAATAGCGGGATGGAGACCCAGTACTTC. Translation gives CASSNSGMETQYF.

This clone was seen a few times. The chain has TRBV11-3 and TRBJ2-3; D is undetermined. V was pared by 5 bases and J by 1 base, with 16 bases between. This CDR3 comprises 16 residues. Germline V gene lookup returns CDR1 SGHNT and CDR2 YENEEA. The CDR3 coding sequence is TGTGCCAGCAGCCAAACGTTTTCCGGAGGCACAGATACGCAGTATTTT. Protein sequence: CASSQTFSGGTDTQYF.

The rearrangement links TRBV19 to TRBJ2-7; 8 nucleotides line up with TRBD1. Germline CDR1 and CDR2: LNHDA and SQIVND (reference sequence). The CDR3 contains 13 residues. V gave up 9 bases and J gave up 2 bases; unmatched junction bases: 6. The CDR3 sequence is CASARDRTYEQYF. Here the CDR3 DNA reads TGTGCCAGCGCCCGGGACAGGACCTACGAGCAGTACTTC.

The chain joins TRBV19 to TRBJ2-2; D is unresolved. This CDR3 spans 14 amino acids. V lost 8 bases, J lost 2 bases, and 12 bases lay in between. Germline-derived CDR1 and CDR2 are LNHDA and SQIVND (reference sequence). The CDR3 is CASSTTGNTGELFF. CDR3 in DNA: TGTGCCAGTTCAACTACCGGCAACACCGGGGAGCTGTTTTTT.

The V call is TRBV15, the J call TRBJ1-2; D call uncertain. Trimming took 0 bases from V and 5 from J, leaving 13 bases between them. The germline CDR1 and CDR2 sequences are LNHNV and YYDKDF (reference sequence). This CDR3 has 15 amino acids. The DNA for the CDR3 is TGTGCCACCAGCAGAGAACTCGACCCCAATTATGGCTACACCTTC. It yields the protein CATSRELDPNYGYTF.

The rearrangement links TRBV5-6 to TRBJ2-3; TRBD1 agrees at 8 bases. The CDR3 consists of 14 residues. Germline values: CDR1 SGHDT, CDR2 YYEEEE. V dropped 5 bases and J dropped 4; count of bases not matched to a gene: 6. The CDR3 DNA follows: TGTGCCAGCAGTTTCGGACAGGGTTCAGATACGCAGTATTTT. This codes for CASSFGQGSDTQYF.

A single count supports this clone. The rearrangement links TRBV19 to TRBJ2-1; D may be TRBD2 (6 bases). CDR1 is LNHDA, CDR2 SQIVND, per germline (reference sequence). CDR3 length: 16 amino acids. Trimming removed 2 bases at V and 1 base at J, with 12 bases between. The CDR3 region has the DNA TGTGCCAGTAGTATAACAGTCGGAGGGTCCTACAATGAGCAGTTCTTC. This translates into CASSITVGGSYNEQFF.

V usage is TRBV28 and J usage is TRBJ1-2, with 8 bases lining up with TRBD1. The CDR3 loop spans 19 amino acids. Germline CDR1 is MDHEN and CDR2 is SYDVKM. V dropped 1 base and J dropped 7; count of bases not matched to a gene: 20. CDR3 sequence: CASSLFSVSQGAPQGGYTF. The CDR3 DNA follows: TGTGCCAGCAGTTTATTTAGCGTGTCGCAGGGGGCCCCCCAAGGTGGCTACACCTTC.

The chain employs TRBV7-7 and TRBJ1-1, with no clear D. The CDR3 loop spans 13 amino acids. V gave up 4 bases and J gave up 4 bases, with 10 bases separating them. CDR1 and CDR2 (germline): SSHAT, FNYEAQ (reference sequence). The CDR3 DNA follows: TGTGCCAGCAGCTCTCAATTGGGCACTGAAGCTTTCTTT. Translation gives CASSSQLGTEAFF.

This rearrangement joins TRBV29-1 to TRBJ2-3, with D perhaps TRBD1 (5 bases). The CDR3 has 12 residues. Germline V gives CDR1 SQVTM, CDR2 ANQGSEA. Trimming took 5 bases from V and 4 from J, leaving 10 bases between them. In DNA form, the CDR3 reads TGCAGCGTTAGAAGGGGTGCAGATACGCAGTATTTT. Its translation is CSVRRGADTQYF.

The CDR3 nucleotides read TGTGCCAGCAGTGGAAACAGGGACGAGCAGTACTTC. Translation gives CASSGNRDEQYF. The chain carries TRBV2 and TRBJ2-7; possible D gene TRBD1, 6 bases. There are 12 residues in the CDR3. The V and J ends lost 4 bases and 5 bases respectively, with 9 bases between them. Germline V lookup: CDR1 SNHLY, CDR2 FYNNEI. Supplemented by reference TRBV2 and TRBJ2-7, the full variable domain reads EPEVTQTPSHQVTQMGQEVILRCVPISNHLYFYWYRQILGQKVEFLVSFYNNEISEKSEIFDDQFSVERPDGSNFTLKIRSTKLEDSAMYFCASSGNRDEQYFGPGTRLTVT.

The rearrangement joins TRBV5-1 to TRBJ2-7, with 10 nucleotides matching TRBD2. Germline lookup yields CDR1 SGHRS and CDR2 YFSETQ. V gave up 3 bases and J gave up 0 bases; unmatched junction bases: 3. CDR3 length equals 15 residues. CDR3: CASSSGTSDSYEQYF. In DNA form, the CDR3 reads TGCGCCAGCAGCTCCGGGACTAGCGACTCCTACGAGCAGTACTTC.

The rearrangement uses TRBV15 and TRBJ2-5; D not certain. V lost 1 base and J 2 bases, leaving 8 bases between the germline ends. The CDR3 is 14 amino acids. Germline lookup yields CDR1 LNHNV and CDR2 YYDKDF (reference sequence). The CDR3 reads CATSRVGGQETQYF. The CDR3 nucleotides are TGTGCCACCAGCAGAGTTGGCGGACAAGAGACCCAGTACTTC.

This chain connects TRBV18 to TRBJ1-5; D remains ambiguous. The CDR3 length is 13 residues. Trimming left V 3 bases short and J 3 bases short, with 6 bases between. The germline gives CDR1 KGHSH, CDR2 LQKENI. CDR3 in DNA: TGTGCCAGCTCACCGGCATCCAATCAGCCCCAGCATTTT. Translated, it gives CASSPASNQPQHF.

The chain carries TRBV5-4 and TRBJ1-4, with 10 positions matching TRBD1. Looked up from germline, CDR1 is SGHNT and CDR2 is YYREEE (reference sequence). With 3 bases clipped from V and 6 bases from J, the junction kept 11 bases outside the gene matches. The CDR3 spans 17 residues. This chain's CDR3 is CASSSRDRGLMDEKLFF. The CDR3 DNA is TGTGCCAGCAGCTCCCGGGACAGGGGATTAATGGATGAAAAACTGTTTTTT. Looking up the rest from reference TRBV5-4 and TRBJ1-4 gives the full variable domain: ETGVTQSPTHLIKTRGQQVTLRCSSQSGHNTVSWYQQALGQGPQFIFQYYREEENGRGNFPPRFSGLQFPNYSSELNVNALELDDSALYLCASSSRDRGLMDEKLFFGSGTQLSVL.

This clone was picked up a small number of times. The genes are TRBV28 and TRBJ1-5; D is undetermined. The V gene's germline CDR1 is MDHEN and CDR2 SYDVKM. The CDR3 runs 14 residues. V shed 7 bases and J shed 5 bases, with 15 bases lying between them. CDR3 protein: CASTVPGPDQPQHF. As DNA, the CDR3 is TGTGCCAGCACCGTGCCGGGCCCAGATCAGCCCCAGCATTTT.

This clone appeared a few times. This chain joins TRBV7-3 and TRBJ1-1, with D uncertain. V was pared by 1 base and J by 0 bases, with 3 bases between. The germline CDR1 and CDR2 sequences are SGHTA and FQGTGA. The CDR3 loop spans 13 amino acids. This CDR3 reads CASSLNVNTEAFF. The CDR3 DNA sequence: TGTGCCAGCAGCTTAAACGTGAACACTGAAGCTTTCTTT.